This T cell receptor (beta chain) was sequenced for a study of vaccination and CD4 T cells after COVID-19. With respect to this clonotype: The antigen remains unidentified.

Treatment here: approximately 9-day PBMC culture with coronavirus spike peptide pools or control peptides (ViraFEST assay). Harvesting of the unexposed donor's CD4+ T cells predated the COVID-19 pandemic (2011-2018). Peptide pools at about 11 ug/ml, together with roughly 10 IU/ml IL-2, were added to cultures of roughly 2.1 million PBMCs per well. A negative selection step was used to isolate CD4+ T cells once culture had run for around 10 days. Cultured CD4+ T-cell DNA underwent Oncomine TCR Beta short-read sequencing. Extraction of genomic DNA was performed on cultured CD4+ T cells. From the PCR reads, TCRdb called clonotypes with MiXCR, one entry per CDR3 protein. This table holds some 9,200 distinct CDR3 sequences, 35% to 45% found once. Study-wide points: Detection of a median around 85% of reactive clones in convalescent patients was confined to the period after vaccination.

The CDR3 covers 16 residues. Trimming removed 5 bases at V and 0 bases at J, with 16 bases between. Germline CDR1 MDHEN, CDR2 SYDVKM. This chain uses TRBV28 with TRBJ1-2; the D gene is possibly TRBD1 (6 bases). The sequence was obtained from a human donor in good health. Sequenced input: CD4+ T cells from blood, cultured in vitro. CDR3 protein: CASSLIPGVPNYGYTF. The DNA for the CDR3 is TGTGCCAGCAGTCTCATTCCAGGGGTTCCTAACTATGGCTACACCTTC.